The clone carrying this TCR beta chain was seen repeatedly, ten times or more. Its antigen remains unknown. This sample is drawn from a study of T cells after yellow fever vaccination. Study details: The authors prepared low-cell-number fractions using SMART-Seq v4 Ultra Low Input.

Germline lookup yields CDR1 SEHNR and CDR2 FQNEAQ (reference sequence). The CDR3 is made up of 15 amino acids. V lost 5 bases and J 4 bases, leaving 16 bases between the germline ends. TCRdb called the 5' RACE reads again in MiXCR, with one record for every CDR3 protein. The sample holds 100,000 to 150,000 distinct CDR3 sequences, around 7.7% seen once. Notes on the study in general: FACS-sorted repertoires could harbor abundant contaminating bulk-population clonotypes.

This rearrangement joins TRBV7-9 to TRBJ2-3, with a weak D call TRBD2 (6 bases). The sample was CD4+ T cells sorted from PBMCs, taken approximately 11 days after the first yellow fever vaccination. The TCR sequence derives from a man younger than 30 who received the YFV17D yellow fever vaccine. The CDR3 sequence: CASSPRDSDADTQYF. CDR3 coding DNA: TGTGCCAGCAGCCCCCGGGACTCGGACGCAGATACGCAGTATTTT.